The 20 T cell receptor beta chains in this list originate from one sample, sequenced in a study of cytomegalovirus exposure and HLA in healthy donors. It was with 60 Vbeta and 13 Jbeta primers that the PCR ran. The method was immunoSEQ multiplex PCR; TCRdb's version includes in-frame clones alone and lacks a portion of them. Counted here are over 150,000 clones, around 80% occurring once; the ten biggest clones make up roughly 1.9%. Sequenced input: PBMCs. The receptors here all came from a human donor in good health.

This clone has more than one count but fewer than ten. The CDR3 region has the DNA TGTGCCAGCTCGGGACAGGGTATAGGTCAGCCCCAGCATTTT. Protein sequence: CASSGQGIGQPQHF. This chain links TRBV18 with TRBJ1-5, with 9 nucleotides matching TRBD1. The germline gives CDR1 KGHSH, CDR2 LQKENI. The CDR3 runs 14 residues. Unmatched junction bases numbered 6, after V lost 6 bases and J lost 6 bases.

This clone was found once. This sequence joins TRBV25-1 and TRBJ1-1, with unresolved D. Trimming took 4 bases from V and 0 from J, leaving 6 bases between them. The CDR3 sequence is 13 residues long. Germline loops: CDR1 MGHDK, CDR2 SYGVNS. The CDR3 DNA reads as TGTGCCAGCAGTGGGCGGATGAACACTGAAGCTTTCTTT. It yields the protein CASSGRMNTEAFF.

The CDR3 sequence: CASSFHPGLNSPLHF. The CDR3 coding sequence is TGTGCCAGCAGCTTTCACCCAGGGCTTAATTCACCCCTCCACTTT. The chain recombines TRBV5-8 with TRBJ1-6, with D tentatively TRBD1 (5 bases). Per germline, CDR1 SGHTS and CDR2 YDEGEE. V lost 2 bases and J lost 6, with 12 bases in between. The CDR3 consists of 15 residues.

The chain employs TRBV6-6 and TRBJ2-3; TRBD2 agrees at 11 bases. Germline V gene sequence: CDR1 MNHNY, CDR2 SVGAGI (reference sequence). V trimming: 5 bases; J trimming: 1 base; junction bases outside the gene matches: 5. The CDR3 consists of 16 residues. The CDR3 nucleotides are TGTGCCAGCAGTCCACCGACTAGCGGGGGCACAGATACGCAGTATTTT. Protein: CASSPPTSGGTDTQYF.

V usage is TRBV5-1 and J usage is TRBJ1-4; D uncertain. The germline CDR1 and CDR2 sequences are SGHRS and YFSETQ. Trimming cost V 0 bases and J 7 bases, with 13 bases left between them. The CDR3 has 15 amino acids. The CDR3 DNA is TGCGCCAGCAGCTTGGAAGGAGGTGTGGGTGAAAAACTGTTTTTT. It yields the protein CASSLEGGVGEKLFF.

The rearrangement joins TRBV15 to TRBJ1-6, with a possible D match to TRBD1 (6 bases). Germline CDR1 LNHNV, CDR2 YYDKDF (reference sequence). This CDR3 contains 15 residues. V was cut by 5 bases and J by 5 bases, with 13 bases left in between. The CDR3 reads CATSPAGTNNSPLHF. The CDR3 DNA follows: TGTGCCACCAGCCCGGCAGGGACAAATAATTCACCCCTCCACTTT.

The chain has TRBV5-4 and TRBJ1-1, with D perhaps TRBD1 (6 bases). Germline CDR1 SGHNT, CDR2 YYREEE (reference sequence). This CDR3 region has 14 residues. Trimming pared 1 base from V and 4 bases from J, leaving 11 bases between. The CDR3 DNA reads TGTGCCAGCAGCTTGCAGGGGAAGGGCACTGAAGCTTTCTTT. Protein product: CASSLQGKGTEAFF. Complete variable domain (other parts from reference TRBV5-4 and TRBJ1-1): ETGVTQSPTHLIKTRGQQVTLRCSSQSGHNTVSWYQQALGQGPQFIFQYYREEENGRGNFPPRFSGLQFPNYSSELNVNALELDDSALYLCASSLQGKGTEAFFGQGTRLTVV.

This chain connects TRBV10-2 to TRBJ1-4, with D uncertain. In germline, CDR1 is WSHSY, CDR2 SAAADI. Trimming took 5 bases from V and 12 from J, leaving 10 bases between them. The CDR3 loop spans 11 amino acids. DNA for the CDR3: TGCGCCAGCAGTAGGGAGGGCGAACTGTTTTTT. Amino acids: CASSREGELFF.

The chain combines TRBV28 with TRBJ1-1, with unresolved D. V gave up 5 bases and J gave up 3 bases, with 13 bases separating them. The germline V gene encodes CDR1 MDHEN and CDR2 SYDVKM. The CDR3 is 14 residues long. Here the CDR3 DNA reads TGTGCCAGCAGTCCCCAGGCGCCTTACACTGAAGCTTTCTTT. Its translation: CASSPQAPYTEAFF.

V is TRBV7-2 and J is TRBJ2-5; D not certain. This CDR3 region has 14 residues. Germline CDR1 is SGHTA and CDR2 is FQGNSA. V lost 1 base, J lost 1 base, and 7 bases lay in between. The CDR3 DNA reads TGTGCCAGCAGCTTAGAAGCAATCCAAGAGACCCAGTACTTC. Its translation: CASSLEAIQETQYF.

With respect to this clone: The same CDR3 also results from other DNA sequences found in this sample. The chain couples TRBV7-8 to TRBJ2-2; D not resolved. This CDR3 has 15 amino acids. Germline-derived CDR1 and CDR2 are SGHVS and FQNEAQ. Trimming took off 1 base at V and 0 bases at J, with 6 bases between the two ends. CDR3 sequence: CASSLGQSNTGELFF. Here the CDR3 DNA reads TGTGCCAGCAGCTTAGGCCAGTCGAACACCGGGGAGCTGTTTTTT.

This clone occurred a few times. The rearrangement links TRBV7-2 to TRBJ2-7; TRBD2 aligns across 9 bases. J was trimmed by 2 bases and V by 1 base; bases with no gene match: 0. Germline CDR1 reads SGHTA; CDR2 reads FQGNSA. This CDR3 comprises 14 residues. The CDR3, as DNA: TGTGCCAGCAGCTTAGGCGGGGGGGCCTACGAGCAGTACTTC. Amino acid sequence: CASSLGGGAYEQYF.

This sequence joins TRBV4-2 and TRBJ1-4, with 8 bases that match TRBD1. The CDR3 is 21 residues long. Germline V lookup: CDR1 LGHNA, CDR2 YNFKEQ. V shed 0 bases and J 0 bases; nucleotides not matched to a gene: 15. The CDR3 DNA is TGTGCCAGCAGCCAAGACCCAATCCTCCGGGGACAGGCTGCAACTAATGAAAAACTGTTTTTT. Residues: CASSQDPILRGQAATNEKLFF.

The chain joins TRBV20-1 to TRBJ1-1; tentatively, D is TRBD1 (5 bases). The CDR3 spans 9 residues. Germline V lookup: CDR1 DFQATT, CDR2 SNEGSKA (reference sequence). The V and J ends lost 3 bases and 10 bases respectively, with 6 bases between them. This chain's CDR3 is CSARGGAFF. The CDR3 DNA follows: TGCAGTGCTAGGGGGGGAGCTTTCTTT.

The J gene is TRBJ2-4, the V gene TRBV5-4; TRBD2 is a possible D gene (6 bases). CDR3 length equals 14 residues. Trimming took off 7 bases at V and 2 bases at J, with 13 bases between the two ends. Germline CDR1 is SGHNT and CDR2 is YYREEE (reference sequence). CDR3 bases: TGTGCCAGCGGATGGGGCGGGACCAAAAACATTCAGTACTTC. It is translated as CASGWGGTKNIQYF.

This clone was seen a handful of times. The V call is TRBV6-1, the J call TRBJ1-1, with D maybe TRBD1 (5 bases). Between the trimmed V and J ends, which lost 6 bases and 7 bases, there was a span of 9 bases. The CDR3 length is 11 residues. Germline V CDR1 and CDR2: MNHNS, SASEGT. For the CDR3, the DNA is TGTGCCAGCAGCAGACAGTTTGAAGCTTTCTTT. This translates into CASSRQFEAFF.

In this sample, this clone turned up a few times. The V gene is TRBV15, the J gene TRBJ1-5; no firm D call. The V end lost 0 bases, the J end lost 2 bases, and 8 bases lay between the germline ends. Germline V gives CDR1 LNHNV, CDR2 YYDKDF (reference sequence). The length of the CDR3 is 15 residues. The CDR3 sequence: CATSRDRVGNQPQHF. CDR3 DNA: TGTGCCACCAGCAGAGATCGGGTCGGCAATCAGCCCCAGCATTTT.

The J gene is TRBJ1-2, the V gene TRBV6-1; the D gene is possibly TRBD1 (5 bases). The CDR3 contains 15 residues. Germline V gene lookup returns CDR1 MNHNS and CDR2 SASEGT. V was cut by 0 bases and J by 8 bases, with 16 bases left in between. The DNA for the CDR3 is TGTGCCAGCAGTGAAGCTGGGGCGGGAAGGTTAGGCTACACCTTC. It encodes CASSEAGAGRLGYTF.

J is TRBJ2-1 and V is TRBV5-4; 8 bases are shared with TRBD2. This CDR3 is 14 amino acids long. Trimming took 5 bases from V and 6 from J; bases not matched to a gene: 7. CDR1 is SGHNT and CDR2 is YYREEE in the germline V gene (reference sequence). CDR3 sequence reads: CASRTGTSPNEQFF. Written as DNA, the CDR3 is TGTGCCAGCAGGACGGGGACTAGTCCCAATGAGCAGTTCTTC.

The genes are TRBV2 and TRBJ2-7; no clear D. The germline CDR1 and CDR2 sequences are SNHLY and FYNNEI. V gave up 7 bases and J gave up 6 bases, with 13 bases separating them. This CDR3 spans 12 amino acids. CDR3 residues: CASMTTVGEQYF. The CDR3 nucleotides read TGTGCCAGCATGACAACGGTGGGCGAGCAGTACTTC. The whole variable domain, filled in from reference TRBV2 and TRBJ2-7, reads EPEVTQTPSHQVTQMGQEVILRCVPISNHLYFYWYRQILGQKVEFLVSFYNNEISEKSEIFDDQFSVERPDGSNFTLKIRSTKLEDSAMYFCASMTTVGEQYFGPGTRLTVT.